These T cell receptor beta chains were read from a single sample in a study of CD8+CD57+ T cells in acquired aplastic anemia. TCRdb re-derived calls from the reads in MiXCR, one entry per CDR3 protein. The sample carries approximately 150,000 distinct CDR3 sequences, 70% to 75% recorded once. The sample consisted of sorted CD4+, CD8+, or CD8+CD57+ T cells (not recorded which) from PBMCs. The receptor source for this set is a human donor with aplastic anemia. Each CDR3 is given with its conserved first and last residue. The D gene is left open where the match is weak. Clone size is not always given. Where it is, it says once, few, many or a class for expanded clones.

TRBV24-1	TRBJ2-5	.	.	CATRGPSRETQYF	TGTGCCACCAGAGGCCCCAGTCGGGAGACCCAGTACTTC
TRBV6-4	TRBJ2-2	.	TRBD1	CASSDSQGQGSNELFF	TGTGCCAGCAGTGACTCTCAGGGACAGGGCAGCAATGAGCTGTTTTTT
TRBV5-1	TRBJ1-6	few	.	CASSLDGNSPLHF	TGCGCCAGCAGCTTGGACGGAAATTCACCCCTCCACTTT
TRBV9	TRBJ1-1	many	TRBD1	CASSDGQGYYEAFF	TGTGCCAGCAGCGATGGACAGGGCTATTATGAAGCTTTCTTT
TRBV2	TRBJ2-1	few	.	CASSEAVRSARRNEQFF	TGTGCCAGCAGTGAAGCGGTCCGATCCGCGCGTCGCAATGAGCAGTTCTTC
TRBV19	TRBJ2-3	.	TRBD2	CASSIEGLAGADTQYF	TGTGCCAGTAGTATAGAGGGACTAGCGGGGGCAGATACGCAGTATTTT
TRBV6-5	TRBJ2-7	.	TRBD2	CASSALPQSGGSYEQYF	TGTGCCAGCAGCGCACTGCCCCAGAGCGGGGGCTCCTACGAGCAGTACTTC
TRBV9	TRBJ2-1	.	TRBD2	CASSVTERGEQFF	TGTGCCAGCAGCGTCACTGAGCGGGGGGAGCAGTTCTTC
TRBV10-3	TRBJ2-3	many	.	CASEEGGGETDTQYF	TGTGCCAGCGAAGAGGGCGGCGGCGAAACAGATACGCAGTATTTT
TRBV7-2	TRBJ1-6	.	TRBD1	CASSAPGQGESPLHF	TGTGCCAGCAGCGCCCCCGGACAGGGGGAATCACCCCTCCACTTT
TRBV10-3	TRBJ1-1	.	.	CAISGGSLNTEAFF	TGTGCCATCAGTGGCGGCAGCCTGAACACTGAAGCTTTCTTT
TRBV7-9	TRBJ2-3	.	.	CASSLRGSADTQYF	TGTGCCAGCAGCTTGAGGGGGTCCGCAGATACGCAGTATTTT
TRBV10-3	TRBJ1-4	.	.	CAISEEDRSNEKLFF	TGTGCCATCAGTGAGGAGGACCGAAGTAATGAAAAACTGTTTTTT
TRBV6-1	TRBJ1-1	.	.	CASSQQRGGTEAFF	TGTGCCAGCAGCCAACAGAGGGGGGGCACTGAAGCTTTCTTT
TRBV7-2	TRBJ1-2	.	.	CASSFTKSRGNGYTF	TGTGCCAGCAGCTTCACGAAGTCCAGGGGCAATGGCTACACCTTC
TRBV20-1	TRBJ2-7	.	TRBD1	CSALTGESYEQYF	TGCAGTGCTCTGACAGGGGAGAGTTACGAGCAGTACTTC